The 20 T cell receptor beta chains below all came from one sample that was sequenced in a study of T-cell memory formation after mild COVID-19. Via MiXCR, TCRdb re-called the 5' RACE reads, giving one row per CDR3 protein. The data hold 68,000 or so distinct CDR3 sequences, with roughly a sixth observed a single time. The specimen sequenced was PBMCs or a T cell subset sorted from them (not recorded which). Every receptor here comes from an adult woman who had mild COVID-19 (a few samples of this study predate the infection). Cell type and time point are not known.

This clonotype showed up just a few times. J is TRBJ2-1 and V is TRBV9; no firm D call. The CDR3 totals 14 residues. Germline assignment: CDR1 SGDLS and CDR2 YYNGEE. Trimming removed 3 bases at V and 5 bases at J, with 12 bases between. As DNA, the CDR3 is TGTGCCAGCAGCGCCTTTCTTGAGGACAATGAGCAGTTCTTC. This encodes CASSAFLEDNEQFF.

A few counts support this clonotype. The rearrangement uses TRBV4-3 and TRBJ2-7, with a tentative D call TRBD1 (5 bases). CDR1 and CDR2 from the germline V gene are LGHNA and YSLEER. The CDR3 sequence is 15 residues long. V was trimmed by 0 bases and J by 7 bases, leaving 16 bases between them. The CDR3 coding sequence is TGCGCCAGCAGCCAAGAAGTATCCAGGGCGCAAGAGCAGTACTTC. This gives the protein CASSQEVSRAQEQYF.

This clonotype came up a few times. The chain couples TRBV27 to TRBJ2-7, with D perhaps given as TRBD1 or TRBD2 (5 bases each). V lost 6 bases and J 6 bases, leaving 18 bases between the germline ends. The length of the CDR3 is 14 residues. Germline V lookup: CDR1 MNHEY, CDR2 SMNVEV (reference sequence). Here the CDR3 DNA reads TGTGCCAGCAGCTACTTACCCATGGGGGTCGAGCAGTACTTC. Translating gives CASSYLPMGVEQYF.

This clonotype was seen only a few times. The rearrangement joins TRBV7-3 to TRBJ2-3; D is possibly TRBD1 or TRBD2 (5 bases each). The V end was cut by 5 bases, the J end by 5 bases, with 23 bases between. This CDR3 is built from 17 residues. CDR1 and CDR2 (germline): SGHTA, FQGTGA. The CDR3 nucleotides are TGTGCCAGCAGCCAAACGCATGGCGGGCCTGGGGGAGATACGCAGTATTTT. This translates into CASSQTHGGPGGDTQYF.

This clonotype showed up just a few times. The genes are TRBV5-1 and TRBJ1-6, with D unclear. V lost 9 bases and J lost 8, with 6 bases in between. Germline CDR1 reads SGHRS; CDR2 reads YFSETQ. There are 10 residues in the CDR3. The CDR3 here is CAIVYSPLHF. In DNA, the CDR3 is TGCGCCATCGTATATTCACCCCTCCACTTT. Combining the CDR3 with reference TRBV5-1 and TRBJ1-6 gives the whole variable domain KAGVTQTPRYLIKTRGQQVTLSCSPISGHRSVSWYQQTPGQGLQFLFEYFSETQRNKGNFPGRFSGRQFSNSRSEMNVSTLELGDSALYLCAIVYSPLHFGNGTRLTVT.

The rearrangement joins TRBV9 to TRBJ1-5; D uncertain. The CDR3 sequence is 14 residues long. Trimming removed 0 bases from V and 6 bases from J, with 10 bases in between. CDR1 SGDLS and CDR2 YYNGEE come from the germline V gene. CDR3 loop: CASSVGAASQPQHF. The CDR3 DNA is TGTGCCAGCAGCGTAGGCGCGGCGTCTCAGCCCCAGCATTTT.

The table lists this clonotype with a few counts. The genes are TRBV3-1 and TRBJ2-7, with D unresolved. Germline lookup yields CDR1 LGHDT and CDR2 YNNKEL (reference sequence). The CDR3 consists of 16 residues. V was cut by 1 base and J by 2 bases, with 15 bases left in between. As DNA, the CDR3 is TGTGCCAGCAGCCAAGGGCCTCTGGACCGAACCTACGAGCAGTACTTC. It encodes CASSQGPLDRTYEQYF.

This clonotype has more than one count but fewer than ten. V is TRBV7-9 and J is TRBJ2-7; 9 bases align to TRBD2. CDR1 SEHNR and CDR2 FQNEAQ come from the germline V gene (reference sequence). J lost 0 bases, V lost 5 bases, and 8 bases had no gene match. This CDR3 spans 16 amino acids. This CDR3 is CASSISGLAPSYEQYF. CDR3 in DNA: TGTGCCAGCAGCATATCGGGACTAGCTCCCTCCTACGAGCAGTACTTC. Complete variable domain (other parts from reference TRBV7-9 and TRBJ2-7): DTGVSQNPRHKITKRGQNVTFRCDPISEHNRLYWYRQTLGQGPEFLTYFQNEAQLEKSRLLSDRFSAERPKGSFSTLEIQRTEQGDSAMYLCASSISGLAPSYEQYFGPGTRLTVT.

This clonotype has just a few counts. The chain couples TRBV9 to TRBJ2-1; possible D gene TRBD2, 6 bases. Germline values: CDR1 SGDLS, CDR2 YYNGEE. The V end was cut by 4 bases, the J end by 9 bases, with 14 bases between. This CDR3 spans 13 amino acids. CDR3 bases: TGTGCCAGCAGCCCTGGGACTTTGGCTGAGCAGTTCTTC. Amino acid sequence: CASSPGTLAEQFF.

This chain connects TRBV5-1 to TRBJ1-5; D is uncertain. Trimming shortened V by 0 bases and J by 0 bases, and 7 bases separated the two germline ends. Germline V lookup: CDR1 SGHRS, CDR2 YFSETQ. CDR3 length: 15 amino acids. The CDR3 region is CASSLEGYSNQPQHF. CDR3 bases: TGCGCCAGCAGCTTGGAAGGGTATAGCAATCAGCCCCAGCATTTT.

The chain links TRBV7-7 to TRBJ1-1; no clear D gene. Per the germline V gene, CDR1 is SSHAT and CDR2 is FNYEAQ (reference sequence). The CDR3 contains 12 residues. The ends were cut back, 4 bases at V and 8 bases at J, with 11 bases in the middle. CDR3 loop: CASSYPGGEAFF. In nucleotides, the CDR3 is TGTGCCAGCAGCTATCCGGGTGGCGAAGCTTTCTTT.

This clonotype has just a few counts. The chain recombines TRBV29-1 with TRBJ2-3, with unresolved D. There are 11 residues in the CDR3. CDR1 and CDR2 (germline): SQVTM, ANQGSEA. The CDR3 region is CSTLSADTQYF. In DNA form, the CDR3 reads TGCAGTACCCTATCCGCAGATACGCAGTATTTT.

This clonotype has at least ten counts. The V and J genes are TRBV5-6 and TRBJ2-7, with TRBD2 matching 10 bases. V gave up 3 bases and J gave up 2 bases; unmatched junction bases: 8. In germline, CDR1 is SGHDT, CDR2 YYEEEE. CDR3 size: 16 residues. Here the CDR3 DNA reads TGTGCCAGCAGCTCGCTAGCGGGAGACTCAACCTACGAGCAGTACTTC. Encoded protein: CASSSLAGDSTYEQYF.

Only a few counts were recorded for this clonotype. The chain links TRBV9 to TRBJ2-5, with D perhaps being TRBD1 or TRBD2 (5 bases each). CDR1 SGDLS and CDR2 YYNGEE come from the germline V gene. Trimming pared 3 bases from V and 4 bases from J, leaving 10 bases between. The CDR3 is 13 residues long. The CDR3 loop is CASSGDRGETQYF. CDR3 nucleotides: TGTGCCAGCAGCGGGGACCGCGGAGAGACCCAGTACTTC.

This chain connects TRBV15 to TRBJ2-4, with 8 bases identical to TRBD2. J was trimmed by 15 bases and V by 0 bases; bases with no gene match: 19. CDR1 LNHNV and CDR2 YYDKDF come from the germline V gene (reference sequence). This CDR3 has 17 amino acids. CDR3 protein: CATSRDRPPTGLAFTYF. The DNA of the CDR3 is TGTGCCACCAGCAGAGATCGCCCCCCGACAGGACTAGCATTTACGTACTTC.

The CDR3 loop reads CASSWSGETEAFF. The DNA for the CDR3 is TGTGCCAGTAGTTGGTCAGGGGAAACTGAAGCTTTCTTT. The chain has TRBV19 and TRBJ1-1; the D gene is possibly TRBD1 (6 bases). V was pared by 5 bases and J by 5 bases, with 12 bases between. The CDR3 totals 13 residues. Germline loops: CDR1 LNHDA, CDR2 SQIVND (reference sequence).

The chain combines TRBV9 with TRBJ1-4; perhaps TRBD1 as D (5 bases). Trimming cost V 2 bases and J 5 bases, with 10 bases left between them. The CDR3 runs to 14 residues. CDR1 and CDR2 (germline): SGDLS, YYNGEE. The CDR3 DNA reads TGTGCCAGCAGCGTGGACAATGGGAATGAAAAACTGTTTTTT. Its protein is CASSVDNGNEKLFF.

A note on this clonotype: An end of the junction does not agree with germline; a read error may underlie this. The chain uses TRBV7-7 and TRBJ2-1, with D perhaps TRBD2 (6 bases). CDR1 is SSHAT and CDR2 is FNYEAQ in the germline V gene (reference sequence). The CDR3 runs 16 residues. The CDR3, as DNA: TGTGCTAGCAGCTTAGACCCCAGCGGGCCCAACAATGAGCAGTTCTTC. This translates into CASSLDPSGPNNEQFF.

In its sample, this clonotype was seen many times. J is TRBJ2-5 and V is TRBV4-2; D gene uncertain. This CDR3 is built from 14 residues. The germline V gene has CDR1 LGHNA and CDR2 YNFKEQ. V lost 0 bases, J lost 1 base, and 6 bases lay in between. CDR3 nucleotide sequence: TGTGCCAGCAGCCAAGAGGCAGGCCAAGAGACCCAGTACTTC. Its protein is CASSQEAGQETQYF.

The V and J genes are TRBV27 and TRBJ2-5, with D tentatively TRBD2 (6 bases). The CDR3 length is 14 residues. Trimming stripped 5 bases from V and 5 bases from J, with 15 bases between. The germline V gene encodes CDR1 MNHEY and CDR2 SMNVEV (reference sequence). CDR3 in DNA: TGTGCCAGCAGTGACGACCCGGCGGGGGAGACCCAGTACTTC. It translates to CASSDDPAGETQYF.